The 2 T cell receptor beta chains below were found in one sample sequenced in a study of cytomegalovirus exposure and HLA in healthy donors. The PCR used 60 Vbeta and 13 Jbeta primers. The protocol was immunoSEQ multiplex PCR, while the TCRdb copy is restricted to in-frame clones and leaves out a portion. Counted here are approximately 100,000 clones, approximately 79% occurring once; the ten biggest clones make up about 3.1%. The sample was PBMCs. These receptors came from a middle-aged woman in good health and CMV-seronegative.

The chain links TRBV6-1 to TRBJ1-6; possibly TRBD1 for D (6 bases). V was cut by 5 bases and J by 5 bases, with 10 bases left in between. Germline-derived CDR1 and CDR2 are MNHNS and SASEGT. The CDR3 runs to 14 residues. CDR3 sequence reads: CASSWTADNSPLHF. CDR3 nucleotide sequence: TGTGCCAGCAGTTGGACAGCTGATAATTCACCCCTCCACTTT.

This sequence joins TRBV27 and TRBJ1-2, with TRBD1 identical over 8 bases. Germline V gives CDR1 MNHEY, CDR2 SMNVEV (reference sequence). With V trimmed by 5 bases and J by 5 bases, 4 bases remained unmatched. The CDR3 spans 13 residues. CDR3 amino acids: CASSRDRLYGYTF. The CDR3 region has the DNA TGTGCCAGCAGTCGGGACAGGTTATATGGCTACACCTTC.